The TCR beta chain under discussion was sequenced for a study of blood T cell repertoires in COVID-19. Study-wide context: PBMCs, B-cell-depleted T cells, or T cells were the source of the cDNA or gDNA that made up the material.

This clone was counted a few times. Original processing notes: Reference gene primer amplification yielded estimated nucleated cell counts. The data were produced by immunoSEQ multiplex PCR, yet TCRdb's version contains in-frame clones alone and is incomplete. V and J calls and clone size are as listed in that table; D and trimming were resolved from the DNA. Here the sample spans a few hundred thousand clones, over 85% being singletons. This CDR3 spans 11 amino acids. Germline V lookup: CDR1 SQVTM, CDR2 ANQGSEA. Trimming stripped 4 bases from V and 4 bases from J, with 8 bases between. The sequencing sample was made of PBMCs or T cells enriched from blood (not recorded which). The chain links TRBV29-1 to TRBJ2-7, with a possible D match to TRBD1 (6 bases). The source of this sequence is a woman aged 25 to 39 who had recovered from COVID-19. The CDR3 reads CSVGTEYEQYF. CDR3 DNA: TGCAGCGTTGGGACAGAGTACGAGCAGTACTTC.